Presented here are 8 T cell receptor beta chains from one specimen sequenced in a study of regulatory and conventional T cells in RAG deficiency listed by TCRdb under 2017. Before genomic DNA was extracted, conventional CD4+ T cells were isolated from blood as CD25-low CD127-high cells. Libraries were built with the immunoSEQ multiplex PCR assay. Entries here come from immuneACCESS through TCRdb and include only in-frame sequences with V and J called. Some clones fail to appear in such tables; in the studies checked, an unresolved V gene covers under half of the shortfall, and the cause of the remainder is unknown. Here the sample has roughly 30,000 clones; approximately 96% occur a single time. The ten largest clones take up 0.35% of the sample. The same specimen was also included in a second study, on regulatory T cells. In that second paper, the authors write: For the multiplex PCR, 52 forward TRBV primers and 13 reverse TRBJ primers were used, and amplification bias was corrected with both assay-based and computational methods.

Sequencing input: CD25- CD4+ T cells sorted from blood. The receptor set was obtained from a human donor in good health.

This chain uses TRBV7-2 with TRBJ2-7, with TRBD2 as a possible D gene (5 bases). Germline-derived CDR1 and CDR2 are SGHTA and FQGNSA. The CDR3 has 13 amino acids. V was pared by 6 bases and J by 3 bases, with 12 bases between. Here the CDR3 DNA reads TGTGCCAGCAGTGTCGGACTGTACTACGAGCAGTACTTC. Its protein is CASSVGLYYEQYF.

This CDR3 is CASRSAGAQETQYF. CDR3 nucleotides: TGTGCCAGTAGATCCGCGGGAGCTCAAGAGACCCAGTACTTC. V is TRBV19 and J is TRBJ2-5; TRBD2 aligns across 7 bases. The length of the CDR3 is 14 residues. Germline V lookup: CDR1 LNHDA, CDR2 SQIVND (reference sequence). With 6 bases clipped from V and 2 bases from J, the junction kept 6 bases outside the gene matches.

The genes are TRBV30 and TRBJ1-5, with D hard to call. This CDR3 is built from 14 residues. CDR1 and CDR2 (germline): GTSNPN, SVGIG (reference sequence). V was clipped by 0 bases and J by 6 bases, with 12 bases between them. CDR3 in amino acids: CAWSVFGAGQPQHF. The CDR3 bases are TGTGCCTGGAGTGTATTCGGTGCGGGTCAGCCCCAGCATTTT.

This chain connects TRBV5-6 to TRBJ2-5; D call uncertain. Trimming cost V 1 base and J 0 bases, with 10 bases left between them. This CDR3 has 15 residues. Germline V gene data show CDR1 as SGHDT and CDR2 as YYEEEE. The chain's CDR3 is CASSLFVGYQETQYF. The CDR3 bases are TGTGCCAGCAGCTTGTTCGTGGGCTACCAAGAGACCCAGTACTTC.

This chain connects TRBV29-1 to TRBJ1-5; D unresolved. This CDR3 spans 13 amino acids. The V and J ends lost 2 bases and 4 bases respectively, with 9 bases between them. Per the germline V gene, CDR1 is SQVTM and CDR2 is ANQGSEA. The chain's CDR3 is CSVELGRNQPQHF. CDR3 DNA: TGCAGCGTTGAATTGGGGAGAAATCAGCCCCAGCATTTT.

CDR3 sequence: CALCVREKTEAFF. CDR3 bases: TGTGCCTTATGCGTAAGGGAGAAGACTGAAGCTTTCTTT. The chain links TRBV30 to TRBJ1-1; D is undetermined. V lost 7 bases to trimming and J lost 5 bases, with 17 bases between them. Germline V lookup: CDR1 GTSNPN, CDR2 SVGIG (reference sequence). The CDR3 sequence is 13 residues long.

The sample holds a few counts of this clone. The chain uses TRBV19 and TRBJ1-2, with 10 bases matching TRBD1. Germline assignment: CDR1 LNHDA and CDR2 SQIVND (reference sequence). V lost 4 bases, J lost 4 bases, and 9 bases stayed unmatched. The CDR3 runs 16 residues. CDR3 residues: CASSRDRGPGGYGYTF. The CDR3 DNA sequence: TGTGCCAGTAGTAGAGACAGGGGGCCCGGGGGCTATGGCTACACCTTC.

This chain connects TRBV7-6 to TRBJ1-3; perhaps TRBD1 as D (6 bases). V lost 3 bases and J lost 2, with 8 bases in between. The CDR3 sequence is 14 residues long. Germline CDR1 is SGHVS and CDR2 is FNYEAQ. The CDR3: CASSFNRAGNTIYF. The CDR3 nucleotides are TGTGCCAGCAGCTTTAACAGGGCTGGAAACACCATATATTTT.